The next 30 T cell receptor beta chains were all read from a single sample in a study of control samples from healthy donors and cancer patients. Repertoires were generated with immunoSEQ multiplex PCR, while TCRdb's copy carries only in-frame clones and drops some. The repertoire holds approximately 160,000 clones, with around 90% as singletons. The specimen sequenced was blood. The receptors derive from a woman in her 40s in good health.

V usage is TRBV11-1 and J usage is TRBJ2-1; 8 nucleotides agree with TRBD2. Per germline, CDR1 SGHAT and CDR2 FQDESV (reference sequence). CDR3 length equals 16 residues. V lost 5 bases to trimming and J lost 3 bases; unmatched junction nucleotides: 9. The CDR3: CASSIDSGGLYNEQFF. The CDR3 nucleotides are TGTGCCAGCAGCATAGACAGCGGGGGTCTCTACAATGAGCAGTTCTTC.

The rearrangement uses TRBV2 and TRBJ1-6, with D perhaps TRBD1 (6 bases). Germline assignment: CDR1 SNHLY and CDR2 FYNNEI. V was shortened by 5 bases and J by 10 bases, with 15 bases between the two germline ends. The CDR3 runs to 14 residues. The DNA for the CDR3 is TGTGCCAGCAGTAAACGGGACATTAACTCACCCCTCCACTTT. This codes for CASSKRDINSPLHF.

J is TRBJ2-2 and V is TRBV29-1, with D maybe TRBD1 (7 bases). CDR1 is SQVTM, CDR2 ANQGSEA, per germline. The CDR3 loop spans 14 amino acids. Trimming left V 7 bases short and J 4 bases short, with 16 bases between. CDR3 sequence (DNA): TGCAGCGGTGCCAGGGGGGACGGCACCGGGGAGCTGTTTTTT. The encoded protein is CSGARGDGTGELFF.

CDR3 protein: CASSKGAIRTSEQYF. The CDR3 nucleotides read TGTGCCAGCAGCAAGGGAGCGATCCGGACGTCCGAGCAGTACTTC. This chain uses TRBV21-1 with TRBJ2-7; whether TRBD2, the table's D call, matches the DNA was not checked. TRBV21-1 is classified as a pseudogene. This CDR3 is 15 amino acids long.

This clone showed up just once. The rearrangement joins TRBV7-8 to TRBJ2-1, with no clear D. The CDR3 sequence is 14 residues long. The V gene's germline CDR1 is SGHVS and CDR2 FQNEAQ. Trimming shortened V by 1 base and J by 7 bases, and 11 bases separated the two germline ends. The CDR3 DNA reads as TGTGCCAGCAGCTTAGTCTCAGGCCCGAATGAGCAGTTCTTC. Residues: CASSLVSGPNEQFF.

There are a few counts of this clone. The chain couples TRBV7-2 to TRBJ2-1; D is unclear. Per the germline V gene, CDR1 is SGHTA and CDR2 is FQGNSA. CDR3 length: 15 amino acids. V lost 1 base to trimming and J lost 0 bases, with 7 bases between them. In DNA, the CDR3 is TGTGCCAGCAGCTTAGACCGATTCTCCTACAATGAGCAGTTCTTC. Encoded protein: CASSLDRFSYNEQFF. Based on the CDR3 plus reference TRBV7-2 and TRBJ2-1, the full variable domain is GAGVSQSPSNKVTEKGKDVELRCDPISGHTALYWYRQSLGQGLEFLIYFQGNSAPDKSGLPSDRFSAERTGGSVSTLTIQRTQQEDSAVYLCASSLDRFSYNEQFFGPGTRLTVL.

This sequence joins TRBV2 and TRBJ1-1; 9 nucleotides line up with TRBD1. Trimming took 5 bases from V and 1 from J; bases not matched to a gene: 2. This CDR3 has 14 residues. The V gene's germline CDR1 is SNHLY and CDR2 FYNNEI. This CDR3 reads CASSRQGGNTEAFF. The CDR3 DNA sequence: TGTGCCAGCAGTAGACAGGGGGGGAACACTGAAGCTTTCTTT.

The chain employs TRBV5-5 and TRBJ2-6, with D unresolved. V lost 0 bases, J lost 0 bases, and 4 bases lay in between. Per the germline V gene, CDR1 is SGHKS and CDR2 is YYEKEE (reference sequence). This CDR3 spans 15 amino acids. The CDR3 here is CASSLEPSGANVLTF. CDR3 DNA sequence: TGTGCCAGCAGCTTGGAGCCCTCTGGGGCCAACGTCCTGACTTTC.

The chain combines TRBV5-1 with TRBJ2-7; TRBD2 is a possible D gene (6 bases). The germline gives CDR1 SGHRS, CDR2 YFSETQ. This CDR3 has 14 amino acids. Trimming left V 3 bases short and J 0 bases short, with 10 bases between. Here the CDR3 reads CASSSLADSYEQYF. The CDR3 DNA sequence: TGCGCCAGCAGCTCCTTAGCGGACTCCTACGAGCAGTACTTC.

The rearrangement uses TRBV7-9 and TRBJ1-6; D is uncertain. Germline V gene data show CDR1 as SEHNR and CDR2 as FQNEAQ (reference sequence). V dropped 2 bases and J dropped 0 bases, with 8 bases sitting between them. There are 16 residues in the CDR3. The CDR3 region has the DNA TGTGCCAGCAGCTTAATGGAGGGCTCCTATAATTCACCCCTCCACTTT. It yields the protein CASSLMEGSYNSPLHF. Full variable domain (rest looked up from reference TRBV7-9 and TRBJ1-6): DTGVSQNPRHKITKRGQNVTFRCDPISEHNRLYWYRQTLGQGPEFLTYFQNEAQLEKSRLLSDRFSAERPKGSFSTLEIQRTEQGDSAMYLCASSLMEGSYNSPLHFGNGTRLTVT.

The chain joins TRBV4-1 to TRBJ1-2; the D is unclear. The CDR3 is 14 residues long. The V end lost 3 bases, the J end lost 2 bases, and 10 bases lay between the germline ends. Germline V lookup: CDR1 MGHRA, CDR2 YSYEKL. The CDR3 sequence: CASSQGTVNYGYTF. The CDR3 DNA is TGCGCCAGCAGCCAGGGTACGGTGAACTATGGCTACACCTTC.

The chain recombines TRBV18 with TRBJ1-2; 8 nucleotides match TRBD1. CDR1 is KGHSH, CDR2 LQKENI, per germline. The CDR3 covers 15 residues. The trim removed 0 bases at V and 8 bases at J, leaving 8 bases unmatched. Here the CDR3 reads CASSPPDRDLWGYTF. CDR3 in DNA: TGTGCCAGCTCACCACCGGACAGGGATCTTTGGGGCTACACCTTC.

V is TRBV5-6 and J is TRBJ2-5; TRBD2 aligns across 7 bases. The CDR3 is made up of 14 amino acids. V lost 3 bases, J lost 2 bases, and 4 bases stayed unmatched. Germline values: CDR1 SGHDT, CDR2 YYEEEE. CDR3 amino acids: CASSSWGGQETQYF. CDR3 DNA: TGTGCCAGCAGCTCTTGGGGGGGACAAGAGACCCAGTACTTC.

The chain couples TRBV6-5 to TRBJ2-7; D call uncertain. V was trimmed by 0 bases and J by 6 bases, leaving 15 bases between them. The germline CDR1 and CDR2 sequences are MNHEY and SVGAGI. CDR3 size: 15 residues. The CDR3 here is CASSYSGVARREQYF. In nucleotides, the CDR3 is TGTGCCAGCAGTTACTCGGGTGTGGCCCGGCGCGAGCAGTACTTC.

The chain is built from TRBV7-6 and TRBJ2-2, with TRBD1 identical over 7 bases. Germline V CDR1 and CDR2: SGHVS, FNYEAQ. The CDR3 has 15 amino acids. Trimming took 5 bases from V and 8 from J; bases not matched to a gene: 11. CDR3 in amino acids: CASSPRDSGEGELFF. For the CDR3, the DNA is TGTGCCAGCAGCCCTCGGGACAGTGGGGAGGGGGAGCTGTTTTTT.

CDR3 amino acids: CASSLGRTEAFF. The DNA of the CDR3 is TGTGCCAGCAGCTTAGGTCGAACTGAAGCTTTCTTT. The chain joins TRBV13 to TRBJ1-1; D not resolved. Per the germline V gene, CDR1 is PRHDT and CDR2 is FYEKMQ (reference sequence). The CDR3 is made up of 12 amino acids. The V gene lost 0 bases and the J gene lost 5 bases, with 4 bases spanning the gap.

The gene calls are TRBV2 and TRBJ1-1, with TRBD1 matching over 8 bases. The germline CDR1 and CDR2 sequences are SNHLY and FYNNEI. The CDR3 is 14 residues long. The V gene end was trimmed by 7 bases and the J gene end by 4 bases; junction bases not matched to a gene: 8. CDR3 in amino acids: CASIPGGRGTEAFF. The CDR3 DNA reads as TGTGCCAGCATCCCAGGGGGCCGGGGCACTGAAGCTTTCTTT.

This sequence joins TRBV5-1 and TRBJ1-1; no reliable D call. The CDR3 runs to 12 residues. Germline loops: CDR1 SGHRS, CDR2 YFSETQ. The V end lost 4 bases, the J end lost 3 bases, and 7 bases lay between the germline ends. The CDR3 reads CASSPGDTEAFF. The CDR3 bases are TGCGCCAGCAGCCCCGGGGACACTGAAGCTTTCTTT.

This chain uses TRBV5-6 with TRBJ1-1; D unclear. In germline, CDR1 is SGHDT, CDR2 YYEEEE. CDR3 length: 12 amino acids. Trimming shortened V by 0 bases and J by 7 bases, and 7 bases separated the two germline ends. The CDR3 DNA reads TGTGCCAGCAGCTTGGAGGTTGGTGAAGCTTTCTTT. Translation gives CASSLEVGEAFF.

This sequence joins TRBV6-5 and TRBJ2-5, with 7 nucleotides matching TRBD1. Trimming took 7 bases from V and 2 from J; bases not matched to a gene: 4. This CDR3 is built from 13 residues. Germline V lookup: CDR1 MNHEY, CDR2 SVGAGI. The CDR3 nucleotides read TGTGCCAGCAAATCAGGGGGACAAGAGACCCAGTACTTC. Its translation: CASKSGGQETQYF.

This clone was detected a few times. The CDR3 loop is CATSGEGDVDTQYF. The CDR3 nucleotides are TGTGCCACCAGTGGAGAAGGGGATGTAGATACGCAGTATTTT. The J gene is TRBJ2-3, the V gene TRBV24-1; tentatively, D is TRBD1 (5 bases). V was clipped by 5 bases and J by 5 bases, with 13 bases between them. Germline CDR1 reads KGHDR; CDR2 reads SFDVKD. CDR3 length: 14 amino acids.

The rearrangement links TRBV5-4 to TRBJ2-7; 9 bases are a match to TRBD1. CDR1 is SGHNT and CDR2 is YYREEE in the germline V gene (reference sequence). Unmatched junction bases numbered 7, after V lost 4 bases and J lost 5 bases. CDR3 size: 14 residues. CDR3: CASSLGDRVHEQYF. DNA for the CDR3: TGTGCCAGCAGCCTAGGGGACAGGGTCCACGAGCAGTACTTC.

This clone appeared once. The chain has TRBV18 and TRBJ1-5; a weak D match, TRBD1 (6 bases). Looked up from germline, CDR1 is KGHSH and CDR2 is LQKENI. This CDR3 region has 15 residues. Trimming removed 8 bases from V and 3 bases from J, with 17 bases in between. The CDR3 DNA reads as TGTGCCAGCACACGGGAGAGGGGGGACAATCAGCCCCAGCATTTT. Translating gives CASTRERGDNQPQHF.

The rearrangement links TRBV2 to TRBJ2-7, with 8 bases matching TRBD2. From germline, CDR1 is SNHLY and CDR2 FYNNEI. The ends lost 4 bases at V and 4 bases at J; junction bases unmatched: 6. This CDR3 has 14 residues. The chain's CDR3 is CASSAAIAGYEQYF. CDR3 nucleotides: TGTGCCAGCAGTGCGGCAATAGCGGGGTACGAGCAGTACTTC.

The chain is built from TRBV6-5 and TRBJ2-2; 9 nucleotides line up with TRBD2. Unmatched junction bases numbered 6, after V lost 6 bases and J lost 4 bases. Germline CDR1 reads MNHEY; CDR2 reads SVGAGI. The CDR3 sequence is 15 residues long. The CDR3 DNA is TGTGCCAGCAGGTATAGCGGGGGAGGCACCGGGGAGCTGTTTTTT. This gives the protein CASRYSGGGTGELFF.

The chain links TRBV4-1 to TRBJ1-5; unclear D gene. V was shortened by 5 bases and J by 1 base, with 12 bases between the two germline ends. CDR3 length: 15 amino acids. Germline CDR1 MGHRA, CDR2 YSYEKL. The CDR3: CASSYQSGSNQPQHF. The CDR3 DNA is TGCGCCAGCAGCTACCAAAGCGGAAGCAATCAGCCCCAGCATTTT.

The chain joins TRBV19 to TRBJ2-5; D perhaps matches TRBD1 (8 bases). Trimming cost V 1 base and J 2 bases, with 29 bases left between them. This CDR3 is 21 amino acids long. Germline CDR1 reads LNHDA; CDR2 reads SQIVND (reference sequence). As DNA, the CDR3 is TGTGCCAGTAGTATAGCCCCTTGTGGTCACACAGGGGGGGTAGGTCAAGAGACCCAGTACTTC. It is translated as CASSIAPCGHTGGVGQETQYF.

As DNA, the CDR3 is TGCGCCAGCAGCTTGGGAGCGGGGTTTGGCAAAAACATTCAGTACTTC. This sequence encodes CASSLGAGFGKNIQYF. This chain uses TRBV5-1 with TRBJ2-4, with 7 nucleotides matching TRBD2. Germline V gene data show CDR1 as SGHRS and CDR2 as YFSETQ. V dropped 0 bases and J dropped 3; count of bases not matched to a gene: 6. The CDR3 totals 16 residues.

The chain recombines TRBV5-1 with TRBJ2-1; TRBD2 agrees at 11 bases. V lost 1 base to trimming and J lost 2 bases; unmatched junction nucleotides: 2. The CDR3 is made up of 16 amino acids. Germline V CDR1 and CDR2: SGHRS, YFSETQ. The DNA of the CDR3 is TGCGCCAGCAGCTTGACTAGCGGGGGCGCCTACAATGAGCAGTTCTTC. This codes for CASSLTSGGAYNEQFF. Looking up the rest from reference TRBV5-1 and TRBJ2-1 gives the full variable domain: KAGVTQTPRYLIKTRGQQVTLSCSPISGHRSVSWYQQTPGQGLQFLFEYFSETQRNKGNFPGRFSGRQFSNSRSEMNVSTLELGDSALYLCASSLTSGGAYNEQFFGPGTRLTVL.

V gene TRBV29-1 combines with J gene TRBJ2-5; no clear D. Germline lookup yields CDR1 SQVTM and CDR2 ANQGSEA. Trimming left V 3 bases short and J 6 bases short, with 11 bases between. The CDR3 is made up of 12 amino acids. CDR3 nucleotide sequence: TGCAGCGTTGAGGGGTTAGTGCAGACCCAGTACTTC. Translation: CSVEGLVQTQYF. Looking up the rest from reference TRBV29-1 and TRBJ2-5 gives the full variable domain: SAVISQKPSRDICQRGTSLTIQCQVDSQVTMMFWYRQQPGQSLTLIATANQGSEATYESGFVIDKFPISRPNLTFSTLTVSNMSPEDSSIYLCSVEGLVQTQYFGPGTRLLVL.